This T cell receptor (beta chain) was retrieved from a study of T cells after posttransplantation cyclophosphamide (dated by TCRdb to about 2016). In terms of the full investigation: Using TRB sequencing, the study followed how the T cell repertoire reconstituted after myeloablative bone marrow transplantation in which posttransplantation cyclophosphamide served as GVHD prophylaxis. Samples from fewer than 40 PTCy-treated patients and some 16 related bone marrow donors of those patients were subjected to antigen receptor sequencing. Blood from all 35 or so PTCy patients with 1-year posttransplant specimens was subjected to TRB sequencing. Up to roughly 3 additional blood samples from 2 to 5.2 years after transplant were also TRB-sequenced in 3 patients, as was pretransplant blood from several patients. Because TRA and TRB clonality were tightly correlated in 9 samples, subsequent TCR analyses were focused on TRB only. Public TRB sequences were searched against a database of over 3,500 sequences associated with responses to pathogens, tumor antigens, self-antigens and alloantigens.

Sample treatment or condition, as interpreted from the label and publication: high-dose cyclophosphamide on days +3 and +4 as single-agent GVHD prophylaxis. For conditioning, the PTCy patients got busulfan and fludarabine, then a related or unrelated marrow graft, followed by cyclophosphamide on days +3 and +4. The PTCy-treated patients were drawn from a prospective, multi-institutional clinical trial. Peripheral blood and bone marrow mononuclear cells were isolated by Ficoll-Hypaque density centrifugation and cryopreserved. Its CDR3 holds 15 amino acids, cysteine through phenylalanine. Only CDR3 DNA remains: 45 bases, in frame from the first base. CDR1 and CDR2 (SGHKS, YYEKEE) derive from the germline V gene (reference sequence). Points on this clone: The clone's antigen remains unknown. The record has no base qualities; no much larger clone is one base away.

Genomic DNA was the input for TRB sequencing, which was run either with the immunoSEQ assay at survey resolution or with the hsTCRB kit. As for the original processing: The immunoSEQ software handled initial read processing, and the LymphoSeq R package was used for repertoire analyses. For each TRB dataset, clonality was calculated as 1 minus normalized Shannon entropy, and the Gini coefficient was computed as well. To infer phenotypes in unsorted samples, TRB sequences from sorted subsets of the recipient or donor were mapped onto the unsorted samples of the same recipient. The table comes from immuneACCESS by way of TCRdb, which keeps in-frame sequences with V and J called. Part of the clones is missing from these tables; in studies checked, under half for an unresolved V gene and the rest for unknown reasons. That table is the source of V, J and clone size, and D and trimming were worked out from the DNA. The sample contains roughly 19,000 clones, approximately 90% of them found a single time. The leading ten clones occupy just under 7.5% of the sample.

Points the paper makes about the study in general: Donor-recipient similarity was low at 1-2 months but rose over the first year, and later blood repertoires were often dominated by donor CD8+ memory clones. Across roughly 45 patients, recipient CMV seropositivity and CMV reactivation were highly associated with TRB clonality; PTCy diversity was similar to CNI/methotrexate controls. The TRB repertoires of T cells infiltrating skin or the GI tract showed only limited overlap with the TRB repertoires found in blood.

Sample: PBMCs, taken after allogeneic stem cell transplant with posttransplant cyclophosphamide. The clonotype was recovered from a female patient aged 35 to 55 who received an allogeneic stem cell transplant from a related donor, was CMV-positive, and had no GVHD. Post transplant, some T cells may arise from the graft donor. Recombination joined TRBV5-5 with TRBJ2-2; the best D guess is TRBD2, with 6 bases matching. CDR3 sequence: CATKAGSLNTGELFF. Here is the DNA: TGTGCAACCAAGGCCGGGAGCCTGAACACCGGGGAGCTGTTTTTT.